The clone carrying this T cell receptor beta chain has more than one count but fewer than ten. This sample's TCRbeta library carried unique molecular identifier barcodes. Using its own MiXCR run on the PCR reads, TCRdb lists one record per CDR3 protein. The sample contains 250,000 to 400,000 distinct CDR3 sequences, around 25% of which appear only once. The sample originates from a study of T-cell reconstitution after alpha-beta-depleted transplantation in children. The CDR3 is 15 amino acids. Germline V gene lookup returns CDR1 MNHNS and CDR2 SASEGT. V was clipped by 5 bases and J by 5 bases, with 18 bases between them.

Material: PBMCs, mostly from graft donor cells, obtained 180 days after TCRalphabeta/CD19-depleted stem cell transplant. The clonotype originates from a male patient aged 10-17 years who had a stem cell transplant for acute lymphoblastic leukemia, so the T cells may come from the graft donor. The chain has TRBV6-1 and TRBJ1-1; D remains unclear. The DNA of the CDR3 is TGTGCCAGCAGTAAATTATTCGTCGCAGCTACTGAAGCTTTCTTT. Translated, it gives CASSKLFVAATEAFF.